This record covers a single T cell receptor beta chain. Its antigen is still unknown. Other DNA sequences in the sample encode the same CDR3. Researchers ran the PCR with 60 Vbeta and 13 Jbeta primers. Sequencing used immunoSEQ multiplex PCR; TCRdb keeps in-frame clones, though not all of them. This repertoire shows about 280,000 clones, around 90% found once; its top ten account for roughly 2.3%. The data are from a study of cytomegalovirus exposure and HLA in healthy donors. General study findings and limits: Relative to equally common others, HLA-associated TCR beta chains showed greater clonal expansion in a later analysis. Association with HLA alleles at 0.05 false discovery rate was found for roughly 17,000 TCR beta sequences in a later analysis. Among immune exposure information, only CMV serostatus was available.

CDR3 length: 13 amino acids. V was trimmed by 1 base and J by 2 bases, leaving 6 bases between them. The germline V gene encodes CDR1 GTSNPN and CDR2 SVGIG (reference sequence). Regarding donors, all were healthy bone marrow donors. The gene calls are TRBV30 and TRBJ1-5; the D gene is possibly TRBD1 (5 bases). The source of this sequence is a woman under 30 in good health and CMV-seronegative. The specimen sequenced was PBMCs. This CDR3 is CAWSEGGNQPQHF. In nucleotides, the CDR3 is TGTGCCTGGAGTGAAGGGGGCAATCAGCCCCAGCATTTT.